The T cell receptor beta chain under discussion was sequenced for a study of tumor-infiltrating lymphocytes in localized non-small cell lung cancer. Overall study context: Several tumor histologies, both smoking statuses, and some post-neoadjuvant chemotherapy samples were included. Resected tumor was paired with non-adjacent uninvolved lung from the same patient.

General study findings and limits: Only some patients had TCR sequencing, depending on available tissue. T-cell fraction did not differ between immunotypes IM1 and IM2.

As regards this clone: The target antigen is unknown.

Profiled with immunoSEQ multiplex PCR; TCRdb holds only in-frame clones, not every one. The data show approximately 17,000 clones, 55% to 80% seen once. Germline V gene sequence: CDR1 MGHRA, CDR2 YSYEKL. The CDR3 has 16 amino acids. V was clipped by 0 bases and J by 5 bases; unmatched bases: 8. The sample taken for sequencing was lung tumor tissue. The sequence was obtained from a human donor with non-small cell lung cancer. This chain links TRBV4-1 with TRBJ1-2, with 8 bases aligning to TRBD1. The chain's CDR3 is CASSQDGPGGLYGYTF. CDR3 bases: TGCGCCAGCAGCCAAGATGGGCCAGGGGGCCTTTATGGCTACACCTTC.